A single sample gave rise to the 5 T cell receptor beta chains below, sequenced in a study of blood T cell repertoires in COVID-19. The repertoire was sequenced with immunoSEQ multiplex PCR; TCRdb's copy has only in-frame clones and lacks some. Of roughly 180,000 clones in the sample, roughly 85% were seen once. Sequencing was carried out using PBMCs or T cells enriched from blood (not recorded which). These receptors came from a man in his 60s who had recovered from COVID-19.

The chain couples TRBV5-4 to TRBJ2-7; 8 bases agree with TRBD1. Trimming removed 1 base from V and 4 bases from J; junction bases left unmatched: 7. Germline V gives CDR1 SGHNT, CDR2 YYREEE (reference sequence). CDR3 length equals 15 residues. The CDR3 loop is CASSLPGQGSYEQYF. The CDR3 nucleotides are TGTGCCAGCAGCTTGCCCGGACAGGGTTCGTACGAGCAGTACTTC.

This chain uses TRBV15 with TRBJ2-7, with D tentatively TRBD1 (6 bases). This CDR3 comprises 16 residues. Trimming pared 1 base from V and 2 bases from J, leaving 15 bases between. CDR1 and CDR2 from the germline V gene are LNHNV and YYDKDF (reference sequence). In DNA form, the CDR3 reads TGTGCCACCAGCAGAGGTCCCCGGGACAATCCCTACGAGCAGTACTTC. Protein product: CATSRGPRDNPYEQYF.

The chain links TRBV4-2 to TRBJ2-1, with TRBD2 matching over 11 bases. The junction had 2 bases not matched to a gene; V was cut back by 2 bases and J by 5 bases. Germline lookup yields CDR1 LGHNA and CDR2 YNFKEQ. CDR3 size: 15 residues. CDR3 protein: CASSQTSGGHNEQFF. For the CDR3, the DNA is TGTGCCAGCAGCCAAACTAGCGGGGGACACAATGAGCAGTTCTTC.

V usage is TRBV7-6 and J usage is TRBJ2-3; perhaps TRBD1 as D (6 bases). CDR1 and CDR2 (germline): SGHVS, FNYEAQ. CDR3 length: 15 residues. Trimming stripped 2 bases from V and 1 base from J, with 10 bases between. In nucleotides, the CDR3 is TGTGCCAGCAGCTTAACTTACAGGGGCACAGATACGCAGTATTTT. Translating gives CASSLTYRGTDTQYF.

This chain connects TRBV9 to TRBJ2-3; TRBD2 agrees at 7 bases. CDR3 size: 11 residues. V shed 6 bases, J shed 8 bases, and the junction held 3 bases outside the gene matches. In germline, CDR1 is SGDLS, CDR2 YYNGEE. The CDR3 region has the DNA TGTGCCAGCATCCCGGGGGGTACGCAGTATTTT. Its protein is CASIPGGTQYF.